Sequencing of this TCR beta chain was carried out in a study of CD8 T cells in Susac syndrome. With random hexamers, roughly 0.45 to 1 ug RNA was reverse transcribed. Coverage of TCR beta CDR3 amplification by immunoSEQ multiplex PCR extended to 54 Vbeta and 13 Jbeta. MiXCR, applied by TCRdb to the immunoSEQ multiplex PCR reads, yields one record per CDR3 protein. In the table there are hundreds of thousands of distinct CDR3 sequences, about 91% of which are singletons. CD8+ and CD4+ T cells from blood underwent TCR beta sequencing, which was carried out in a high-throughput format. Each multiple sclerosis control was a treatment-naive patient with relapsing-remitting disease that was either stable or active. While CD8+ and CD4+ T cells were isolated negatively, TEMRA cells were enriched by FACS. Material: CD8+ T cells from PBMCs. The clonotype comes from a human donor with multiple sclerosis.

The CDR3 region is CASSQDLASGEQYF. For the CDR3, the DNA is TGCGCCAGCAGCCAAGATCTAGCGTCGGGAGAGCAGTACTTC. The J gene is TRBJ2-7, the V gene TRBV4-3, with D tentatively TRBD2 (6 bases). Germline assignment: CDR1 LGHNA and CDR2 YSLEER. Trimming took off 0 bases at V and 7 bases at J, with 13 bases between the two ends. This CDR3 has 14 amino acids.